This T cell receptor beta chain was sequenced in a study of T cells in Graves' hyperthyroidism and ophthalmopathy. There were TCR beta CDR3 regions amplified from RNA transcripts. First-round RT-PCR with HTBI primers amplified the TCR CDR3 region. TCRdb used MiXCR to reprocess the multiplex PCR reads, holding one entry per CDR3 protein. The sample has some 300,000 distinct CDR3 sequences; about an eighth are singletons. Diagnoses rested on clinical symptoms, serum thyroxine and TRAb, thyroid ultrasound and orbital computed tomography. This blood was taken when hyperthyroidism was first diagnosed, before any ophthalmopathy symptoms existed. This clonotype was obtained from a young woman with Graves' hyperthyroidism that later progressed to Graves' ophthalmopathy. The sample consisted of blood.

This chain's CDR3 is CASRGTIWEAQYF. The CDR3 bases are TGTGCCAGTAGAGGGACTATTTGGGAGGCCCAGTACTTC. The chain links TRBV19 to TRBJ2-5; TRBD2 matches 7 bases. CDR1 is LNHDA and CDR2 is SQIVND in the germline V gene (reference sequence). Losses at the gene ends were 6 bases for V and 9 bases for J; bases not matched to a gene: 10. The CDR3 extends over 13 amino acids. The whole variable domain, remainder taken from reference TRBV19 and TRBJ2-5, is DGGITQSPKYLFRKEGQNVTLSCEQNLNHDAMYWYRQDPGQGLRLIYYSQIVNDFQKGDIAEGYSVSREKKESFPLTVTSAQKNPTAFYLCASRGTIWEAQYFGPGTRLLVL.